This T cell receptor beta chain emerged from a study of post-analysis software for immune sequencing data. Unique molecular identifiers were present in the TCR beta cDNA libraries. TCRdb reprocessed the PCR reads via MiXCR and lists one record per CDR3 protein. This sample has 600,000 to 700,000 distinct CDR3 sequences, with 55% to 60% found just once. Notes on this clonotype: As yet, its antigen is unknown.

Whole-study findings and limits: Elevated frequency relative to controls characterized several TRBV segments in patients, TRBV5-6, TRBV5-1 and TRBV20-1 among them.

The germline gives CDR1 SGDLS, CDR2 YYNGEE. The V and J ends lost 9 bases and 7 bases, in that order; junction bases with no gene match: 20. The CDR3 is made up of 16 amino acids. The source is a girl aged 2 to 9 with multiple sclerosis. The rearrangement joins TRBV9 to TRBJ2-5; 8 positions match TRBD1. The sample consisted of blood. The CDR3 DNA sequence: TGTGCCACCAGTGATTTCAAAAATCTAACAGGGGGGACCCAGTACTTC. This translates into CATSDFKNLTGGTQYF.